These 31 T cell receptor beta chains were sequenced from one sample in a study of high-grade serous ovarian cancer treatment subgroups. Tumor samples were obtained before definitive surgery or chemotherapy. Only in-frame clones appear in the TCRdb table, and some are missing; sequencing was by immunoSEQ multiplex PCR. This sample has about 7,400 clones, with about 62% found just once. Sequencing used tumor tissue. These receptors all stem from a human donor with high-grade serous ovarian cancer.

This chain joins TRBV9 and TRBJ2-2; D remains unclear. Germline CDR1 reads SGDLS; CDR2 reads YYNGEE. V dropped 3 bases and J dropped 6 bases, with 6 bases sitting between them. The CDR3 has 12 amino acids. DNA for the CDR3: TGTGCCAGCAGCGGGGCCCCCGGGGAGCTGTTTTTT. It is translated as CASSGAPGELFF.

This clone was picked up a small number of times. The J gene is TRBJ1-1, the V gene TRBV5-4; tentatively, D is TRBD1 (5 bases). Germline assignment: CDR1 SGHNT and CDR2 YYREEE (reference sequence). The V end lost 2 bases, the J end lost 5 bases, and 19 bases lay between the germline ends. This CDR3 has 16 amino acids. CDR3 amino acids: CASSFRKGVAYTEAFF. The CDR3 DNA follows: TGTGCCAGCAGCTTCAGAAAAGGGGTGGCGTATACTGAAGCTTTCTTT.

The chain recombines TRBV5-1 with TRBJ2-7, with TRBD2 as a possible D gene (6 bases). The CDR3 has 13 residues. Per the germline V gene, CDR1 is SGHRS and CDR2 is YFSETQ. V was clipped by 3 bases and J by 5 bases, with 12 bases between them. This chain's CDR3 is CASSSGTLDEQYF. DNA of the CDR3: TGCGCCAGCAGCTCCGGGACTTTGGACGAGCAGTACTTC. The full variable domain, completed using reference TRBV5-1 and TRBJ2-7, is KAGVTQTPRYLIKTRGQQVTLSCSPISGHRSVSWYQQTPGQGLQFLFEYFSETQRNKGNFPGRFSGRQFSNSRSEMNVSTLELGDSALYLCASSSGTLDEQYFGPGTRLTVT.

The rearrangement joins TRBV11-2 to TRBJ2-7; D is perhaps TRBD1 (6 bases). The CDR3 loop spans 14 amino acids. The V end was cut by 5 bases, the J end by 7 bases, with 18 bases between. The V gene's germline CDR1 is SGHAT and CDR2 FQNNGV. The CDR3 spells CASSPDTGRIEQYF. The DNA for the CDR3 is TGTGCCAGCAGCCCAGATACAGGGCGGATTGAGCAGTACTTC.

The chain couples TRBV20-1 to TRBJ2-1; D ambiguous. Germline values: CDR1 DFQATT, CDR2 SNEGSKA (reference sequence). Deletions cut 5 bases from V and 11 bases from J, with 13 bases between. The CDR3 runs 11 residues. The CDR3 nucleotides read TGCAGTGCTCCTTCGGTGATTCAGCAGTTCTTC. Protein: CSAPSVIQQFF.

The rearrangement joins TRBV27 to TRBJ2-5, with D possibly being TRBD1 (6 bases). Germline V gives CDR1 MNHEY, CDR2 SMNVEV (reference sequence). This CDR3 has 13 amino acids. The V and J ends lost 7 bases and 2 bases respectively, with 11 bases between them. In DNA form, the CDR3 reads TGTGCCAGCAAATCGGACAGTCAAGAGACCCAGTACTTC. It specifies CASKSDSQETQYF.

The chain has TRBV28 and TRBJ1-5, with a possible D match to TRBD1 (5 bases). Germline V lookup: CDR1 MDHEN, CDR2 SYDVKM. Between the trimmed V and J ends, which lost 11 bases and 6 bases, there was a span of 20 bases. The CDR3 totals 14 residues. This CDR3 is CAGGEGGLGQPQHF. Here the CDR3 DNA reads TGTGCCGGGGGGGAGGGAGGGTTGGGTCAGCCCCAGCATTTT.

J is TRBJ2-7 and V is TRBV6-6, with D unclear. Germline V gene sequence: CDR1 MNHNY, CDR2 SVGAGI (reference sequence). CDR3 length equals 14 residues. V gave up 2 bases and J gave up 3 bases, with 11 bases separating them. CDR3: CASSYDGSGYEQYF. The CDR3 DNA is TGTGCCAGCAGTTACGATGGGTCTGGCTACGAGCAGTACTTC.

This clone is categorized as large. The chain is built from TRBV11-3 and TRBJ2-7, with D perhaps TRBD2 (5 bases). The V end was cut by 3 bases, the J end by 1 base, with 7 bases between. The germline gives CDR1 SGHNT, CDR2 YENEEA. The CDR3 covers 13 residues. The chain's CDR3 is CASSFRGSYEQYF. CDR3 nucleotides: TGTGCCAGCAGCTTCCGGGGATCCTACGAGCAGTACTTC.

Sample share makes this clone medium-sized (0.01 to 0.1%). The gene calls are TRBV19 and TRBJ2-1; weak D call: TRBD2 (6 bases). Germline V CDR1 and CDR2: LNHDA, SQIVND (reference sequence). The germline V and J ends were trimmed by 1 base and 9 bases, with 10 bases remaining between them. The CDR3 totals 13 residues. The CDR3 DNA sequence: TGTGCCAGTAGTATAGGTGCTAGCGCTGAGCAGTTCTTC. Its translation is CASSIGASAEQFF.

DNA for the CDR3: TGTGCCAGCAGTGAGGGGCAGAACCTAAACTATGGCTACACCTTC. This sequence encodes CASSEGQNLNYGYTF. The chain uses TRBV6-1 and TRBJ1-2; tentatively, D is TRBD1 (5 bases). With 3 bases removed from V and 2 bases from J, the gap between germline ends came to 13 bases. The CDR3 spans 15 residues. Germline lookup yields CDR1 MNHNS and CDR2 SASEGT.

The rearrangement joins TRBV7-9 to TRBJ2-1; D gene unclear. Germline CDR1 SEHNR, CDR2 FQNEAQ (reference sequence). The CDR3 has 14 amino acids. V shed 5 bases and J shed 6 bases, with 14 bases lying between them. This CDR3 is CASSPQSSSNEQFF. CDR3 bases: TGTGCCAGCAGCCCCCAGTCGTCGAGCAATGAGCAGTTCTTC.

The rearrangement joins TRBV7-2 to TRBJ2-2, with 11 bases fitting TRBD2. The CDR3 length is 17 residues. Trimming removed 8 bases from V and 4 bases from J; junction bases left unmatched: 12. Germline V CDR1 and CDR2: SGHTA, FQGNSA. CDR3 in amino acids: CASLPSGRRAPTGELFF. The CDR3, as DNA: TGTGCCAGCTTGCCTAGCGGGAGGAGGGCCCCCACCGGGGAGCTGTTTTTT. Variable domain in full (rest from reference TRBV7-2 and TRBJ2-2): GAGVSQSPSNKVTEKGKDVELRCDPISGHTALYWYRQSLGQGLEFLIYFQGNSAPDKSGLPSDRFSAERTGGSVSTLTIQRTQQEDSAVYLCASLPSGRRAPTGELFFGEGSRLTVL.

The chain has TRBV5-1 and TRBJ2-7; the D gene could be TRBD1 or TRBD2 (5 bases each). Trimming removed 2 bases at V and 2 bases at J, with 14 bases between. The CDR3 has 15 residues. Germline V gene lookup returns CDR1 SGHRS and CDR2 YFSETQ. The CDR3 sequence is CASSFSGTGTYEQYF. In DNA form, the CDR3 reads TGCGCCAGCAGCTTTTCCGGGACGGGGACCTACGAGCAGTACTTC.

J is TRBJ1-2 and V is TRBV28; TRBD1 is a possible D gene (6 bases). Trimming stripped 7 bases from V and 3 bases from J, with 9 bases between. CDR1 MDHEN and CDR2 SYDVKM come from the germline V gene. There are 12 residues in the CDR3. CDR3 loop: CASTEGDYGYTF. As DNA, the CDR3 is TGTGCCAGCACCGAGGGGGACTATGGCTACACCTTC.

The V call is TRBV9, the J call TRBJ2-1, with 11 bases aligning to TRBD2. Germline assignment: CDR1 SGDLS and CDR2 YYNGEE. V lost 4 bases to trimming and J lost 8 bases; unmatched junction nucleotides: 17. This CDR3 has 18 residues. For the CDR3, the DNA is TGTGCCAGCAGCCCCCAATTCGTAAGGACTAGCGGGTGTTATGAGCAGTTCTTC. Translation: CASSPQFVRTSGCYEQFF.

This clone turned up a few times. V gene TRBV28 combines with J gene TRBJ1-1; 7 nucleotides align to TRBD1. This CDR3 comprises 15 residues. CDR1 MDHEN and CDR2 SYDVKM come from the germline V gene. V lost 2 bases to trimming and J lost 1 base; unmatched junction nucleotides: 4. The CDR3 region is CASSLIGTANTEAFF. DNA for the CDR3: TGTGCCAGCAGTTTAATCGGGACAGCGAACACTGAAGCTTTCTTT.

The rearrangement joins TRBV7-8 to TRBJ1-2; the D is unclear. The CDR3 length is 13 residues. Germline CDR1 and CDR2: SGHVS and FQNEAQ. Trimming cost V 4 bases and J 6 bases, with 12 bases left between them. The CDR3 bases are TGTGCCAGCAGCTGGTTCGAGAACGATGGCTACACCTTC. Translating it yields CASSWFENDGYTF.

The chain uses TRBV12-5 and TRBJ2-3; TRBD1 or TRBD2 may be the D gene (5 bases each). With 0 bases removed from V and 0 bases from J, the gap between germline ends came to 16 bases. This CDR3 spans 18 amino acids. Looked up from germline, CDR1 is LGHNT and CDR2 is FRNRAP. CDR3 loop: CASGLVPDGATSTDTQYF. CDR3 sequence (DNA): TGTGCTAGTGGTTTGGTACCGGACGGGGCGACTAGCACAGATACGCAGTATTTT.

This sequence joins TRBV5-4 and TRBJ2-7, with no clear D. Trimming left V 2 bases short and J 4 bases short, with 10 bases between. The CDR3 contains 13 residues. Germline CDR1 reads SGHNT; CDR2 reads YYREEE (reference sequence). The CDR3 spells CASSFGSIYEQYF. CDR3 sequence (DNA): TGTGCCAGCAGCTTCGGGTCCATTTACGAGCAGTACTTC.

V usage is TRBV5-1 and J usage is TRBJ2-1; 7 positions match TRBD1. Germline V lookup: CDR1 SGHRS, CDR2 YFSETQ. V trimming: 4 bases; J trimming: 0 bases; junction bases outside the gene matches: 4. The length of the CDR3 is 15 residues. CDR3 region: CASSQDRISYNEQFF. The CDR3 coding sequence is TGCGCCAGCAGCCAGGACAGGATCTCCTACAATGAGCAGTTCTTC.

This chain joins TRBV20-1 and TRBJ2-7, with D unresolved. Germline CDR1 DFQATT, CDR2 SNEGSKA (reference sequence). This CDR3 comprises 9 residues. The V gene lost 6 bases and the J gene lost 5 bases, with 5 bases spanning the gap. CDR3 DNA sequence: TGCAGTGCCGGAAACGAGCAGTACTTC. This translates into CSAGNEQYF.

This chain links TRBV27 with TRBJ1-1; maybe TRBD1 (6 bases). The CDR3 consists of 14 residues. Germline values: CDR1 MNHEY, CDR2 SMNVEV (reference sequence). The ends were cut back, 4 bases at V and 5 bases at J, with 14 bases in the middle. CDR3 in amino acids: CASSSGDTTTEAFF. The CDR3 coding sequence is TGTGCCAGCAGTTCGGGGGACACTACGACTGAAGCTTTCTTT.

The J gene is TRBJ2-4, the V gene TRBV5-4; perhaps D is TRBD1 or TRBD2 (5 bases each). The CDR3 sequence is 13 residues long. Trimming cost V 3 bases and J 6 bases, with 10 bases left between them. Germline V gene data show CDR1 as SGHNT and CDR2 as YYREEE (reference sequence). The CDR3 sequence: CASSSGTTNIQYF. CDR3 bases: TGTGCCAGCAGCTCTGGGACCACAAACATTCAGTACTTC.

The chain combines TRBV11-2 with TRBJ2-7; 9 bases fit TRBD1. J lost 6 bases, V lost 0 bases, and 6 bases had no gene match. The CDR3 is made up of 15 amino acids. Germline V lookup: CDR1 SGHAT, CDR2 FQNNGV. CDR3 protein: CASSLEGQGFSEQYF. Written as DNA, the CDR3 is TGTGCCAGCAGCTTAGAAGGACAGGGGTTTTCCGAGCAGTACTTC.

The genes are TRBV5-1 and TRBJ1-1; unclear D gene. CDR3 size: 15 residues. Germline V lookup: CDR1 SGHRS, CDR2 YFSETQ. Trimming stripped 0 bases from V and 1 base from J, with 10 bases between. In DNA, the CDR3 is TGCGCCAGCAGCTTGGTTCAAGGCTCGAACACTGAAGCTTTCTTT. Its translation is CASSLVQGSNTEAFF.

This clone was observed a few times. V is TRBV14 and J is TRBJ1-4; a weak D match, TRBD1 (6 bases). The length of the CDR3 is 14 residues. Trimming cost V 6 bases and J 4 bases, with 12 bases left between them. From germline, CDR1 is SGHDN and CDR2 FVKESK. In DNA form, the CDR3 reads TGTGCCAGCAGACTCGGACAGCTTAATGAAAAACTGTTTTTT. It specifies CASRLGQLNEKLFF.

The chain uses TRBV19 and TRBJ1-5, with 7 bases fitting TRBD1. Germline CDR1 LNHDA, CDR2 SQIVND (reference sequence). The CDR3 extends over 17 amino acids. V trimming: 3 bases; J trimming: 4 bases; junction bases outside the gene matches: 12. The CDR3, as DNA: TGTGCCAGTAGTATCCACTTTCGACAGGGAGGGAATCAGCCCCAGCATTTT. Its translation: CASSIHFRQGGNQPQHF.

This clone was recorded once. As DNA, the CDR3 is TGTGCCAGCAGCTTACTCGCAGACAGCTCCTACGAGCAGTACTTC. Translation: CASSLLADSSYEQYF. The V gene is TRBV11-2, the J gene TRBJ2-7; a possible D gene is TRBD1 (5 bases). This CDR3 is 15 amino acids long. Germline loops: CDR1 SGHAT, CDR2 FQNNGV. Trimming removed 2 bases from V and 0 bases from J, with 11 bases in between.

This clone has just a few counts. The chain has TRBV21-1 and TRBJ2-7; the D call of TRBD1 is as the table states it, not checked on the DNA. TRBV21-1 is deemed a pseudogene. This CDR3 is 19 amino acids long. In DNA form, the CDR3 reads TGTGCCAGCAGCGCGTGGACAGGGAGTCGCCCGTACCCATCCTACGAGCAGTACTTC. Amino acids: CASSAWTGSRPYPSYEQYF.

J is TRBJ2-7 and V is TRBV13; D is ambiguous. The CDR3 sequence is 14 residues long. With 0 bases removed from V and 3 bases from J, the gap between germline ends came to 9 bases. Germline V lookup: CDR1 PRHDT, CDR2 FYEKMQ (reference sequence). The CDR3 loop is CASSLGRRIYEQYF. In nucleotides, the CDR3 is TGTGCCAGCAGCTTAGGACGGCGGATCTACGAGCAGTACTTC.